This paragraph covers one T cell receptor (beta chain) sequence. What it binds is not known. Sequencing was performed with immunoSEQ multiplex PCR; in TCRdb, only in-frame clones are kept and a portion is missing. The table shows around 91,000 clones, with more than 70% occurring only once. This record comes from a study of T cell responses to AZD1222 COVID-19 vaccine. Across the study: Second-dose schedules of about 4 or about 12 weeks were combined. Study observations and caveats: In a largely white British group with more females than males, clonal diversity was possibly underestimated. Unmutated regions of variants are reportedly targeted by nearly half of spike-specific TCRs.

From germline, CDR1 is LGHNA and CDR2 YSLEER. V lost 4 bases, J lost 6 bases, and 9 bases stayed unmatched. The CDR3 extends over 15 amino acids. The chain employs TRBV4-3 and TRBJ2-3; the match to TRBD2 covers 8 bases. The source of this sequence is an adult in good health. Specimen: peripheral blood, collected on day 0 of AZD1222 vaccination. CDR3 sequence (DNA): TGCGCCAGCAGCCGCACGCCGGGCGGGGGGGATACGCAGTATTTT. This translates into CASSRTPGGGDTQYF.